This T cell receptor beta chain was sequenced in a study of cytomegalovirus exposure and HLA in healthy donors. Study-level results: Among the CMV-associated chains, a few were confirmed in vitro as specific for CMV antigens. TRBV6-2, TRBV6-3 and some other V segments were excluded as indistinguishable.

In the PCR, 60 Vbeta and 13 Jbeta primers were used. Some clones are missing from TCRdb's copy, which holds only in-frame ones; the method was immunoSEQ multiplex PCR. This table has under 200,000 clones, over 75% appearing once. Germline assignment: CDR1 MDHEN and CDR2 SYDVKM. V shed 6 bases, J shed 4 bases, and the junction held 14 bases outside the gene matches. The CDR3 is 16 residues long. A note on this clone: As yet, its antigen is unknown.

Sequenced input: PBMCs. The source of this sequence is a woman between 45 and 65 years old in good health and CMV-seropositive. V is TRBV28 and J is TRBJ1-2; TRBD1 matches 7 bases. The CDR3 nucleotides are TGTGCCAGCAGCCTCTTAAAGCTGTGGGACAGCTATGGCTACACCTTC. It translates to CASSLLKLWDSYGYTF.